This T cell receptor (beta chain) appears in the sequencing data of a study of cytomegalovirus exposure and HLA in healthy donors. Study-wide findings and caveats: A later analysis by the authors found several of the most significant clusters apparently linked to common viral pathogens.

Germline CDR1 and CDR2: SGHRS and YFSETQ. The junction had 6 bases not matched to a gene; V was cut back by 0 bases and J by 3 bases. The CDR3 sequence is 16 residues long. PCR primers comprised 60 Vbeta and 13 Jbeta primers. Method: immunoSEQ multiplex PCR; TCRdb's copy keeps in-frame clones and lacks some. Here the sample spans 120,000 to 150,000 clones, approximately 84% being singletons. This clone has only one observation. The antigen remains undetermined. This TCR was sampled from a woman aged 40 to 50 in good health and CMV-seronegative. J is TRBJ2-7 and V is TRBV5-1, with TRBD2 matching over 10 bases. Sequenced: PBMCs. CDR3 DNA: TGCGCCAGCAGCTTGGGCCTAGCGGGAGACAGCTACGAGCAGTACTTC. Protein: CASSLGLAGDSYEQYF.